This T cell receptor beta chain is from a study of blood T cell repertoires in COVID-19. Study-level background: Collection of acute and convalescent COVID-19 samples took place in the United States, Italy and Spain. Sample material is recorded as cDNA or gDNA derived from T cells, B-cell-depleted T cells, or PBMCs.

Clones were read by immunoSEQ multiplex PCR, and TCRdb kept only the in-frame ones, dropping some. This table holds over 200,000 clones, about 90% found once. V lost 1 base and J 7 bases, leaving 11 bases between the germline ends. Germline CDR1 and CDR2: LGHDT and YNNKEL (reference sequence). This CDR3 region has 15 residues. The sequenced material came from peripheral blood. The V and J genes are TRBV3-1 (or the pseudogene TRBV3-2) and TRBJ1-6; a weak D match, TRBD1 (5 bases). This sequence was found in a man aged 35 to 55 with active or convalescent COVID-19. The CDR3 DNA sequence: TGTGCCAGCAGCCAAGGGGGGGTTAACAATTCACCCCTCCACTTT. It translates to CASSQGGVNNSPLHF.